Shown below are 17 T cell receptor beta chains from a single sample sequenced in a study of T cells in tuberculosis. Time point specified: new active TB diagnosis, blood taken before or within 7 days of starting treatment. Clones were read by immunoSEQ multiplex PCR, and TCRdb kept only the in-frame ones, dropping some. In the table there are 25,000 to 35,000 clones, under 95% of which are singletons. This specimen consisted of PBMCs, obtained at tuberculosis diagnosis. All receptors derive from an adult with tuberculosis.

V is TRBV5-1 and J is TRBJ2-4, with 7 bases aligning to TRBD1. The ends lost 7 bases at V and 3 bases at J; junction bases unmatched: 10. This CDR3 comprises 15 residues. The germline V gene encodes CDR1 SGHRS and CDR2 YFSETQ. CDR3 nucleotide sequence: TGCGCCAGCGCCCGGACCCGGGACAGCAAAAACATTCAGTACTTC. This gives the protein CASARTRDSKNIQYF.

The CDR3 here is CASSLTRTGTGDLNTEAFF. The CDR3 coding sequence is TGTGCCAGCAGTTTAACTCGAACAGGGACAGGGGATTTGAACACTGAAGCTTTCTTT. The V call is TRBV27, the J call TRBJ1-1; 10 positions match TRBD1. V was pared by 2 bases and J by 0 bases, with 12 bases of the junction left unmatched. Germline assignment: CDR1 MNHEY and CDR2 SMNVEV (reference sequence). CDR3 length: 19 amino acids.

The V call is TRBV6-4, the J call TRBJ2-1; 8 bases are a match to TRBD1. Germline V gene lookup returns CDR1 MRHNA and CDR2 SNTAGT. The trim removed 0 bases at V and 7 bases at J, leaving 8 bases unmatched. This CDR3 is 16 amino acids long. The CDR3 reads CASSDSFRDRRNEQFF. CDR3 sequence (DNA): TGTGCCAGCAGTGACTCCTTCCGGGACAGGCGGAATGAGCAGTTCTTC.

In its sample, this clone was seen a few times. The rearrangement uses TRBV28 and TRBJ1-5, with D possibly TRBD1 on 5 matching bases. Germline lookup yields CDR1 MDHEN and CDR2 SYDVKM. The V and J ends lost 1 base and 0 bases respectively, with 16 bases between them. CDR3 length equals 18 residues. Here the CDR3 DNA reads TGTGCCAGCAGTTTATCGACAGCGCTCGGTAGTAGCAATCAGCCCCAGCATTTT. Translating it yields CASSLSTALGSSNQPQHF.

V and J are TRBV10-2 and TRBJ1-2; unclear D gene. V was trimmed by 7 bases and J by 7 bases, leaving 19 bases between them. Per the germline V gene, CDR1 is WSHSY and CDR2 is SAAADI. The CDR3 length is 14 residues. CDR3 sequence (DNA): TGCGCCAGCAAGGAGGGTGCCTCGGAGGCTGGCTACACCTTC. It is translated as CASKEGASEAGYTF.

The rearrangement uses TRBV5-8 and TRBJ1-5, with D tentatively TRBD1 (5 bases). Per the germline V gene, CDR1 is SGHTS and CDR2 is YDEGEE. The CDR3 sequence is 15 residues long. Trimming removed 2 bases at V and 7 bases at J, with 16 bases between. This chain's CDR3 is CASSLLAGPRQPQHF. CDR3 DNA sequence: TGTGCCAGCAGCTTACTTGCAGGGCCGAGGCAGCCCCAGCATTTT.

This chain uses TRBV7-8 with TRBJ2-1, with 9 bases identical to TRBD2. V was clipped by 7 bases and J by 4 bases; unmatched bases: 5. The CDR3 extends over 14 amino acids. Germline values: CDR1 SGHVS, CDR2 FQNEAQ. Here the CDR3 DNA reads TGTGCCAGCACAAGACTAGCGGCATACAATGAGCAGTTCTTC. It specifies CASTRLAAYNEQFF.

V usage is TRBV6-1 and J usage is TRBJ2-2; 10 positions agree with TRBD1. The J segment lost 6 bases and the V segment lost 0 bases, leaving 4 bases of the junction unmatched. The CDR3 length is 16 residues. The germline V gene has CDR1 MNHNS and CDR2 SASEGT. The chain's CDR3 is CASSEASGQGAGELFF. The CDR3 bases are TGTGCCAGCAGTGAAGCGAGCGGACAGGGGGCCGGGGAGCTGTTTTTT.

The chain recombines TRBV2 with TRBJ2-1; 7 bases are a match to TRBD2. The J segment lost 3 bases and the V segment lost 7 bases, leaving 9 bases of the junction unmatched. In germline, CDR1 is SNHLY, CDR2 FYNNEI. There are 15 residues in the CDR3. The CDR3 sequence: CASTFRLAVYNEQFF. CDR3 nucleotides: TGTGCCAGCACCTTCAGGCTAGCGGTCTACAATGAGCAGTTCTTC.

This chain uses TRBV13 with TRBJ2-7; D is perhaps TRBD2 (6 bases). With 3 bases removed from V and 4 bases from J, the gap between germline ends came to 13 bases. The CDR3 spans 14 residues. Per germline, CDR1 PRHDT and CDR2 FYEKMQ (reference sequence). The CDR3 reads CASSLSGRGYEQYF. CDR3 DNA sequence: TGTGCCAGCAGCTTGTCCGGGAGAGGGTACGAGCAGTACTTC.

V is TRBV7-2 and J is TRBJ1-1; D might be TRBD1 (5 bases). This CDR3 has 13 amino acids. Trimming pared 8 bases from V and 6 bases from J, leaving 16 bases between. CDR1 and CDR2 (germline): SGHTA, FQGNSA. In DNA, the CDR3 is TGTGCCAGCTCGCTGGAGGGACCATCTGAAGCTTTCTTT. The encoded protein is CASSLEGPSEAFF.

V gene TRBV9 combines with J gene TRBJ2-1; the D is unclear. Germline CDR1 and CDR2: SGDLS and YYNGEE. The CDR3 runs to 17 residues. V lost 0 bases and J lost 3, with 16 bases in between. The CDR3 loop is CASSVEAARTIYNEQFF. Here the CDR3 DNA reads TGTGCCAGCAGCGTAGAGGCGGCGAGAACCATCTACAATGAGCAGTTCTTC.

The V and J genes are TRBV9 and TRBJ1-1, with 10 bases aligning to TRBD1. V was pared by 4 bases and J by 2 bases, with 5 bases of the junction left unmatched. Per the germline V gene, CDR1 is SGDLS and CDR2 is YYNGEE. CDR3 length: 15 residues. CDR3 sequence (DNA): TGTGCCAGCAGCAACAGACAGGGGGCAAACACTGAAGCTTTCTTT. Translating gives CASSNRQGANTEAFF.

The V gene is TRBV6-1, the J gene TRBJ1-3, with 9 bases aligning to TRBD1. This CDR3 region has 16 residues. In germline, CDR1 is MNHNS, CDR2 SASEGT. The junction had 4 bases not matched to a gene; V was cut back by 2 bases and J by 2 bases. CDR3 DNA: TGTGCCAGCAGTGAAAGGGACAGGGTGACTGGAAACACCATATATTTT. Amino acid sequence: CASSERDRVTGNTIYF.

This clone was found a few times. The chain carries TRBV19 and TRBJ2-3; 7 bases agree with TRBD1. The junction had 14 bases not matched to a gene; V was cut back by 0 bases and J by 8 bases. Germline V gene lookup returns CDR1 LNHDA and CDR2 SQIVND (reference sequence). The CDR3 has 17 amino acids. Here the CDR3 DNA reads TGTGCCAGTAGTATAGATCTGGGGACAGCCGCATTGGGTACGCAGTATTTT. Its translation: CASSIDLGTAALGTQYF.

CDR3 in amino acids: CASSPSPRHNEQFF. CDR3 sequence (DNA): TGTGCCAGCAGCCCGTCTCCGAGGCACAATGAGCAGTTCTTC. J is TRBJ2-1 and V is TRBV5-6; D is unclear. The CDR3 runs 14 residues. The V and J ends lost 4 bases and 5 bases respectively, with 13 bases between them. Germline V gives CDR1 SGHDT, CDR2 YYEEEE.

The chain uses TRBV19 and TRBJ2-1; 11 nucleotides align to TRBD2. Germline V gene sequence: CDR1 LNHDA, CDR2 SQIVND (reference sequence). The CDR3 runs to 15 residues. The V segment lost 3 bases and the J segment 8 bases; nucleotides outside the gene matches: 6. The CDR3 loop is CASSMIAGGRYEQFF. The CDR3 nucleotides are TGTGCCAGTAGTATGATAGCGGGAGGGCGCTATGAGCAGTTCTTC.